This T cell receptor beta chain was captured by sequencing in a study of identical twins. Trimming removed 3 bases at V and 0 bases at J, with 8 bases between. This CDR3 region has 15 residues. In germline, CDR1 is SNHLY, CDR2 FYNNEI. Each CDR3 protein is one row after TCRdb ran MiXCR on the 5' RACE reads. The sample consists of about 890,000 distinct CDR3 sequences, around 12% of them appearing once. This clonotype showed up just a few times. The data also belong to a second study, concerning yellow fever vaccine responses in identical twins.

The gene calls are TRBV2 and TRBJ1-4; D remains unclear. The TCR was taken from a woman aged 18-29 years in good health. The sequenced sample was PBMCs. The CDR3 protein is CASSDLGSTNEKLFF. The CDR3 DNA sequence: TGTGCCAGCAGTGACTTGGGGTCAACTAATGAAAAACTGTTTTTT.